This T cell receptor (beta chain) derives from a study of blood T cells in healthy people across ages. On the study more broadly: In model experiments, template switching was able to capture about one barcoded beta molecule for every two T cells that were present.

For the second PCR, which ran for about 7 to 11 cycles, a sample-barcoded 5' primer and a J-beta primer mix were used. TCRdb called the 5' RACE reads again in MiXCR, with one record for every CDR3 protein. The sample includes roughly 1,800,000 distinct CDR3 sequences, roughly 52% seen only once; the top ten take less than 2.5%. The ends were cut back, 6 bases at V and 0 bases at J, with 11 bases in the middle. CDR1 and CDR2 from the germline V gene are SGHTA and FQGNSA. The CDR3 sequence is 15 residues long. This TCR came from a woman aged 40-49 years in good health. The chain couples TRBV7-2 to TRBJ1-4, with a tentative D call TRBD1 (5 bases). Material: blood. In DNA form, the CDR3 reads TGTGCCAGCAGTCTCATGGGGGCAACTAATGAAAAACTGTTTTTT. It yields the protein CASSLMGATNEKLFF.